The sequence of this T cell receptor (beta chain) was determined in a study of identical twins. Each donor was a healthy Caucasian. The study's findings and limits: Twin-shared out-of-frame alpha sequences showed excess low generation probability. While abundant cord blood beta clonotypes carried fewer insertions, memory repertoires showed no such pattern.

TCRdb re-analysed the 5' RACE reads in MiXCR, keeping a single row per CDR3 protein. The sample has 1.5 million or so distinct CDR3 sequences, under 35% seen once. The CDR3 runs to 17 residues. V lost 0 bases, J lost 4 bases, and 3 bases stayed unmatched. The germline V gene has CDR1 MGHRA and CDR2 YSYEKL. This clonotype appeared a few times. Its antigen is as yet unknown. The specimen sequenced was cord blood. The chain carries TRBV4-1 and TRBJ2-1; 13 bases map to TRBD2. This TCR was sampled from a newborn girl in good health. The CDR3 protein is CASSQDPGLAGYNEQFF. The CDR3 bases are TGCGCCAGCAGCCAAGACCCGGGACTAGCGGGATACAATGAGCAGTTCTTC.